The 22 T cell receptor beta chains below come from one sample, sequenced in a study of spatial heterogeneity in lung cancer. TCRdb reprocessed the 5' RACE reads with MiXCR, giving one entry per CDR3 protein. There are 40,000 to 55,000 distinct CDR3 sequences in the sample; about 6.7% occur only once, and about 40% lies in the top ten. The time point here: sample taken at primary tumor resection. TCRs were sequenced from unsorted whole RNA of tumor, nontumor lung or PBMC. Source: PBMCs, taken at surgery. All receptors derive from a female donor with early-stage non-small cell lung cancer.

This clonotype occurred many times. V gene TRBV19 combines with J gene TRBJ1-6; D remains ambiguous. V dropped 3 bases and J dropped 6 bases, with 6 bases sitting between them. This CDR3 region has 13 residues. Germline V CDR1 and CDR2: LNHDA, SQIVND (reference sequence). This CDR3 reads CASSIRSNSPLHF. The CDR3 DNA is TGTGCCAGTAGTATTCGGAGTAATTCACCCCTCCACTTT.

The V call is TRBV20-1, the J call TRBJ2-5; D ambiguous. Trimming stripped 6 bases from V and 3 bases from J, with 14 bases between. CDR1 and CDR2 from the germline V gene are DFQATT and SNEGSKA (reference sequence). The CDR3 contains 13 residues. For the CDR3, the DNA is TGCAGTGCCTACTTGGGAACCAAAGAGACCCAGTACTTC. Protein product: CSAYLGTKETQYF.

This clonotype has ten or more counts. The chain recombines TRBV11-3 with TRBJ2-3, with TRBD2 matching over 8 bases. The CDR3 spans 13 residues. Germline lookup yields CDR1 SGHNT and CDR2 YENEEA. Trimming at V came to 4 bases and at J to 4 bases, leaving 1 base not matched to a gene. The CDR3 reads CASSSTSADTQYF. CDR3 bases: TGTGCCAGCAGCTCGACTAGCGCAGATACGCAGTATTTT.

This clonotype was recorded at least ten times. This sequence joins TRBV3-1 and TRBJ1-2; D is uncertain. V was cut by 1 base and J by 5 bases, with 5 bases left in between. The CDR3 sequence is 12 residues long. From germline, CDR1 is LGHDT and CDR2 YNNKEL (reference sequence). The CDR3 nucleotides are TGTGCCAGCAGCCAAGGGGCTTATGGCTACACCTTC. This encodes CASSQGAYGYTF.

This rearrangement joins TRBV10-3 to TRBJ2-2; no reliable D call. Germline CDR1 is ENHRY and CDR2 is SYGVKD. The CDR3 extends over 15 amino acids. The V gene lost 0 bases and the J gene lost 1 base, with 6 bases spanning the gap. In nucleotides, the CDR3 is TGTGCCATCAGTGAGTCTTCCCAGAACACCGGGGAGCTGTTTTTT. Translating it yields CAISESSQNTGELFF.

V and J are TRBV7-9 and TRBJ2-5; the D gene could be TRBD1 or TRBD2 (5 bases each). V lost 4 bases and J lost 1, with 10 bases in between. The CDR3 consists of 14 residues. Germline V gene sequence: CDR1 SEHNR, CDR2 FQNEAQ (reference sequence). The CDR3 region is CASSSGTFQETQYF. The CDR3 DNA reads TGTGCCAGCAGCTCTGGGACCTTCCAAGAGACCCAGTACTTC.

This clonotype occurred many times. V usage is TRBV7-2 and J usage is TRBJ2-6; D remains ambiguous. The CDR3 has 14 amino acids. Germline CDR1 and CDR2: SGHTA and FQGNSA. V was pared by 2 bases and J by 4 bases, with 6 bases between. The CDR3 protein is CASSLTQGANVLTF. CDR3 bases: TGTGCCAGCAGCTTAACTCAGGGGGCCAACGTCCTGACTTTC.

Comment on this clonotype: Germline is not matched at one junction end, which may reflect a read error. The J gene is TRBJ2-3, the V gene TRBV20-1; maybe TRBD1 (6 bases). Per germline, CDR1 DFQATT and CDR2 SNEGSKA (reference sequence). The CDR3 runs 15 residues. The CDR3 loop is CSAELQTGGTDTQNF. In DNA form, the CDR3 reads TGCAGTGCTGAGCTACAGACAGGCGGCACAGATACGCAGAATTTT.

This clonotype occurred many times. V usage is TRBV6-5 and J usage is TRBJ2-1, with 7 bases fitting TRBD2. The V segment lost 8 bases and the J segment 4 bases; nucleotides outside the gene matches: 5. This CDR3 is built from 13 residues. Germline assignment: CDR1 MNHEY and CDR2 SVGAGI. CDR3 bases: TGTGCCAGCCATAGGGACTATTACAATGAGCAGTTCTTC. Its translation is CASHRDYYNEQFF.

This clonotype showed up many times. This sequence joins TRBV28 and TRBJ1-2, with a tentative D call TRBD1 (6 bases). V was clipped by 3 bases and J by 7 bases, with 9 bases between them. Germline V gene lookup returns CDR1 MDHEN and CDR2 SYDVKM. This CDR3 spans 12 amino acids. CDR3 nucleotides: TGTGCCAGCAGTTTTCGGGGGCTTGGCTACACCTTC. Its protein product is CASSFRGLGYTF.

The chain is built from TRBV6-6 and TRBJ2-1, with TRBD2 matching over 9 bases. This CDR3 is 15 amino acids long. V lost 6 bases to trimming and J lost 3 bases; unmatched junction nucleotides: 6. Germline V CDR1 and CDR2: MNHNY, SVGAGI (reference sequence). The chain's CDR3 is CASRTLAGYYNEQFF. The CDR3 region has the DNA TGTGCCAGCAGAACCCTAGCGGGGTACTACAATGAGCAGTTCTTC.

This clonotype has just a few counts. The chain is built from TRBV6-2 or TRBV6-3 and TRBJ2-7, with 7 bases that match TRBD1. The V and J ends lost 5 bases and 2 bases, in that order; junction bases with no gene match: 6. The CDR3 spans 14 residues. Germline lookup yields CDR1 MNHEY and CDR2 SVGEGT. CDR3 amino acids: CASSTSGGAYEQYF. As DNA, the CDR3 is TGTGCCAGCAGTACGTCAGGGGGAGCCTACGAGCAGTACTTC.

This clonotype was observed many times. This chain uses TRBV6-1 with TRBJ1-5; weak D call: TRBD1 (6 bases). The V gene lost 4 bases and the J gene lost 3 bases, with 13 bases spanning the gap. CDR3 length: 15 residues. Germline V gives CDR1 MNHNS, CDR2 SASEGT. The CDR3 protein is CASSGRQDINQPQHF. CDR3 nucleotides: TGTGCCAGCAGTGGTAGACAGGACATCAATCAGCCCCAGCATTTT.

This clonotype was detected many times. This chain links TRBV20-1 with TRBJ1-1; D gene ambiguous. Trimming removed 3 bases at V and 7 bases at J, with 21 bases between. Looked up from germline, CDR1 is DFQATT and CDR2 is SNEGSKA (reference sequence). There are 15 residues in the CDR3. Here the CDR3 reads CSARVPREDEDEAFF. CDR3 sequence (DNA): TGCAGTGCTAGGGTACCGCGGGAGGATGAGGATGAAGCTTTCTTT.

This clonotype was seen ten or more times. The chain carries TRBV24-1 and TRBJ2-5, with D perhaps assigned TRBD1 or TRBD2 (7 bases each). The length of the CDR3 is 15 residues. V was trimmed by 0 bases and J by 2 bases, leaving 9 bases between them. Germline V gives CDR1 KGHDR, CDR2 SFDVKD. This chain's CDR3 is CATSDLQGGQETQYF. CDR3 in DNA: TGTGCCACCAGTGATTTGCAGGGGGGGCAAGAGACCCAGTACTTC.

This clonotype was counted only a few times. This sequence joins TRBV12-3 or TRBV12-4 and TRBJ2-3; D perhaps matches TRBD2 (6 bases). Trimming shortened V by 4 bases and J by 0 bases, and 14 bases separated the two germline ends. There are 16 residues in the CDR3. CDR3 amino acids: CASSSSGQGSTDTQYF. The CDR3 DNA reads as TGTGCCAGCAGTTCCAGCGGGCAGGGAAGCACAGATACGCAGTATTTT.

This clonotype was detected ten times or more. This chain connects TRBV12-3 or TRBV12-4 to TRBJ2-7, with D tentatively TRBD1 (6 bases). This CDR3 spans 14 amino acids. V dropped 5 bases and J dropped 2 bases, with 13 bases sitting between them. The CDR3 spells CASSAQGRAYEQYF. The DNA for the CDR3 is TGTGCCAGCAGTGCACAGGGACGAGCCTACGAGCAGTACTTC.

This clonotype appeared many times. The gene calls are TRBV15 and TRBJ2-5; D is unclear. CDR3 length: 13 residues. Germline loops: CDR1 LNHNV, CDR2 YYDKDF (reference sequence). Trimming shortened V by 5 bases and J by 4 bases, and 11 bases separated the two germline ends. The CDR3 DNA sequence: TGTGCCACCAGCTCGTGGCACTCAGAGACCCAGTACTTC. This codes for CATSSWHSETQYF.

As to this clonotype: A much larger clone sits a single nucleotide away, making a read error possible. The chain recombines TRBV7-8 with TRBJ2-3; D call uncertain. The germline V gene encodes CDR1 SGHVS and CDR2 FQNEAQ. The CDR3 spans 13 residues. Trimming removed 5 bases at V and 3 bases at J, with 9 bases between. CDR3 amino acids: CASSHQWTDTQYF. The CDR3 DNA is TGTGCCAGCAGCCATCAATGGACAGATACGCAGTATTTT.

In its sample, this clonotype was seen many times. The chain carries TRBV7-2 and TRBJ2-3; 7 bases are shared with TRBD1. The CDR3 runs 14 residues. J was trimmed by 2 bases and V by 4 bases; bases with no gene match: 3. Looked up from germline, CDR1 is SGHTA and CDR2 is FQGNSA. This CDR3 is CASSSTGYTDTQYF. The CDR3 DNA follows: TGTGCCAGCAGCTCGACAGGGTACACAGATACGCAGTATTTT.

V gene TRBV21-1 combines with J gene TRBJ1-5; TRBD1, the table's D call, was not compared with the DNA. TRBV21-1 is a listed pseudogene. The CDR3 contains 18 residues. CDR3 DNA sequence: TGTGCCAGCAGCAAAGAGCCTAACACCCCTAGACAGGCCGTATTAGCCGCATTT. Its translation is CASSKEPNTPRQAVLAAF.

This clonotype has a count of ten or more. V is TRBV7-8 and J is TRBJ1-1; 7 nucleotides match TRBD1. The CDR3 is made up of 18 amino acids. Trimming removed 1 base from V and 0 bases from J; junction bases left unmatched: 11. CDR1 is SGHVS and CDR2 is FQNEAQ in the germline V gene. The CDR3 loop is CASSLVARGGVMNTEAFF. The DNA of the CDR3 is TGTGCCAGCAGCTTAGTTGCGAGAGGGGGCGTTATGAACACTGAAGCTTTCTTT.